The following is a T cell receptor beta chain sequence with its context. Its cognate antigen is unknown. A junction boundary mismatches the germline segment, possibly from a read error. Germline V gene sequence: CDR1 DFQATT, CDR2 SNEGSKA (reference sequence). The CDR3 loop spans 14 amino acids. For the second PCR, which ran for about 6 to 11 cycles, a sample-barcoded 5' primer and a J-beta primer mix were used. TCRdb recomputed calls from the 5' RACE reads with MiXCR, one row per CDR3 protein. The table has approximately 810,000 distinct CDR3 sequences, under 35% seen once. These data originate in a study of blood T cells in healthy people across ages. Study conclusions and caveats: Significant beta diversity loss was already apparent by age approximately 36, declining roughly linearly.

This receptor was identified in a woman of 80 years or more in good health. V is TRBV20-1 and J is TRBJ2-3, with TRBD2 matching over 10 bases. The specimen sequenced was blood. The CDR3 loop is CSAYSGGYTDMQYF. Written as DNA, the CDR3 is TGCAGTGCTTATAGCGGGGGGTACACAGATATGCAGTATTTT.